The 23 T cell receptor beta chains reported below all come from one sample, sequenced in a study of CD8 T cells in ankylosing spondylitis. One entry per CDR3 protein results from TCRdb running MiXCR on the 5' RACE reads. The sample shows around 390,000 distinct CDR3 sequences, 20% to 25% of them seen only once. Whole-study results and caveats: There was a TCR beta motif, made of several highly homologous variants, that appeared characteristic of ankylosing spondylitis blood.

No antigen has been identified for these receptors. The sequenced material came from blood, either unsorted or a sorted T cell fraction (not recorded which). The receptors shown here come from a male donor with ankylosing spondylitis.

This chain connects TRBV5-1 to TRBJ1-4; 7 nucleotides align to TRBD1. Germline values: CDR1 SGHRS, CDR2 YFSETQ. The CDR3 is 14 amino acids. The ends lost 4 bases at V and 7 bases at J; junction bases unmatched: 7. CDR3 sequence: CASSPWGQSEKLFF. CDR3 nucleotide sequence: TGCGCCAGCAGCCCGTGGGGACAGTCTGAAAAACTGTTTTTT.

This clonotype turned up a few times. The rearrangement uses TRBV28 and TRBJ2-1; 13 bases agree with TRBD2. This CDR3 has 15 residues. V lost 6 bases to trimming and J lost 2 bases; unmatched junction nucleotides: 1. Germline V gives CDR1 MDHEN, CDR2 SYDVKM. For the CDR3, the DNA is TGTGCCAGCAGACTAGCGGGAGGGCCCTACAATGAGCAGTTCTTC. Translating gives CASRLAGGPYNEQFF.

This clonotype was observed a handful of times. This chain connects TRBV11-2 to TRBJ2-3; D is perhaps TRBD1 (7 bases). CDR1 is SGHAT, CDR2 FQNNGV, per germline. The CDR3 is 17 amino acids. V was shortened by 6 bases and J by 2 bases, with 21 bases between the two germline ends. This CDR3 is CASSPTGTGEITDTQYF. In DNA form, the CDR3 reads TGTGCCAGCAGTCCGACAGGGACTGGGGAGATCACAGATACGCAGTATTTT.

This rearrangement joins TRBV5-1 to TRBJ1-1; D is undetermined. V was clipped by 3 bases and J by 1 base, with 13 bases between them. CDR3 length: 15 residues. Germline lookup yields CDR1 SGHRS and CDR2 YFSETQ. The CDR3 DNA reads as TGCGCCAGCAGCTCCCTTTGGGGTAGGAACACTGAAGCTTTCTTT. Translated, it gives CASSSLWGRNTEAFF.

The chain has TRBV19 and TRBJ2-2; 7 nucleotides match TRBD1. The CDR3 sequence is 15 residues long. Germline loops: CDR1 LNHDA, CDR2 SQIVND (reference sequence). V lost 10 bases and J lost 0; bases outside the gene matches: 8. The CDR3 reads CATRRTGSNTGELFF. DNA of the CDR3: TGTGCCACCCGGAGGACAGGCTCGAACACCGGGGAGCTGTTTTTT.

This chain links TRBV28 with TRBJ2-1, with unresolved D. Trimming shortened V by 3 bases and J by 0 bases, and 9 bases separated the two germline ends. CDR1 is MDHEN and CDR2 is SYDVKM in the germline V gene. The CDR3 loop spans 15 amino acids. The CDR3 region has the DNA TGTGCCAGCAGTTTCGTGGAGAGCTCCTACAATGAGCAGTTCTTC. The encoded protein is CASSFVESSYNEQFF.

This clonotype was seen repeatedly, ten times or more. As DNA, the CDR3 is TGTGCCAGCAGTTACAAACGGACAGTAGGCTCCTACAATGAGCAGTTCTTC. Translating gives CASSYKRTVGSYNEQFF. This chain uses TRBV6-5 with TRBJ2-1; D perhaps matches TRBD1 (6 bases). CDR1 is MNHEY and CDR2 is SVGAGI in the germline V gene. V dropped 2 bases and J dropped 0 bases, with 14 bases sitting between them. This CDR3 has 17 amino acids.

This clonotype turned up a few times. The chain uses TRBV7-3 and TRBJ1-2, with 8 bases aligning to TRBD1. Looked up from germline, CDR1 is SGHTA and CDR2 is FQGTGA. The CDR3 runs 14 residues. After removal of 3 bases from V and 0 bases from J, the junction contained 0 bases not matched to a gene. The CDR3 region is CASSLDRANYGYTF. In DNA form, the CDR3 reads TGTGCCAGCAGCTTGGACAGGGCTAACTATGGCTACACCTTC.

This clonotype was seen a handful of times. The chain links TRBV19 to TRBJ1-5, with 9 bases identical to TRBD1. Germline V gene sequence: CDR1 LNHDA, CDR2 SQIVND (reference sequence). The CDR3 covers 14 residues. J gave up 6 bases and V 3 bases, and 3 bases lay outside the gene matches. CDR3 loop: CASSIRTGVQPQHF. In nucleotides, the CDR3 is TGTGCCAGTAGTATTCGGACAGGGGTTCAGCCCCAGCATTTT.

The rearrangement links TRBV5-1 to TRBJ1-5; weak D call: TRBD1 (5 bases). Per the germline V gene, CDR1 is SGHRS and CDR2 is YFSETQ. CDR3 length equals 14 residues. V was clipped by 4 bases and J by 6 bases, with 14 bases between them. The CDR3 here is CASSPQGGGQPQHF. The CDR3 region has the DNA TGCGCCAGCAGCCCCCAGGGAGGTGGTCAGCCCCAGCATTTT.

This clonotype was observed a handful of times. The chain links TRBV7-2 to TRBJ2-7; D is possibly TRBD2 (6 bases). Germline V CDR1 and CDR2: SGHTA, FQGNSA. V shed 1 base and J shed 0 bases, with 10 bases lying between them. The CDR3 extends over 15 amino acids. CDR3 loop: CASSLEATSSYEQYF. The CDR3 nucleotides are TGTGCCAGCAGCTTAGAAGCGACTAGCTCCTACGAGCAGTACTTC.

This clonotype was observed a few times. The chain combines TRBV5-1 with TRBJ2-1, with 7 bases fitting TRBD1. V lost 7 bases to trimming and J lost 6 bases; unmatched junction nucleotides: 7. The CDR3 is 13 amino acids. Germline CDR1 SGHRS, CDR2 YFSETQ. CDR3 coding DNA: TGCGCCAGCGGGGGACAGAGTTTCAATGAGCAGTTCTTC. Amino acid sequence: CASGGQSFNEQFF.

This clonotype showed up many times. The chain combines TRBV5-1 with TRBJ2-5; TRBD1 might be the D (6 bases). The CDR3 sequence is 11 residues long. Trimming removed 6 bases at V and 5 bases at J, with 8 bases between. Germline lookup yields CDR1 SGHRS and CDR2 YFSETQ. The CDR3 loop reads CASKGVETQYF. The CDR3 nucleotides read TGCGCCAGCAAGGGGGTGGAGACCCAGTACTTC.

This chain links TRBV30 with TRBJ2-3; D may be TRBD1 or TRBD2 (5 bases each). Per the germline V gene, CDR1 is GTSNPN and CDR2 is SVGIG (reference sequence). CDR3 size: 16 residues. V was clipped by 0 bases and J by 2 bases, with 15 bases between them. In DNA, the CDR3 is TGTGCCTGGAGTGTCCCAGCTACGGGGACCACAGATACGCAGTATTTT. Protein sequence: CAWSVPATGTTDTQYF.

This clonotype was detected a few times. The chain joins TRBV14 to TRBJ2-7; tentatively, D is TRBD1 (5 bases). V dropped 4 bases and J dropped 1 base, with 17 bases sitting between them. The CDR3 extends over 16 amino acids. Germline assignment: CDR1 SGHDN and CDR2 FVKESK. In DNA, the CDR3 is TGTGCCAGCAGCCCCGGTTGGGGCCCGGGTTCCTACGAGCAGTACTTC. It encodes CASSPGWGPGSYEQYF.

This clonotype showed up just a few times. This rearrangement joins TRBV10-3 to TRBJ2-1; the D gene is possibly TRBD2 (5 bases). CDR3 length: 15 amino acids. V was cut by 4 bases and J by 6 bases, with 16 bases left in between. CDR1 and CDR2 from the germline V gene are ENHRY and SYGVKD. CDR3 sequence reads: CAISGAVTRINEQFF. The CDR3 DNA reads TGTGCCATCAGTGGAGCGGTAACCCGTATCAATGAGCAGTTCTTC.

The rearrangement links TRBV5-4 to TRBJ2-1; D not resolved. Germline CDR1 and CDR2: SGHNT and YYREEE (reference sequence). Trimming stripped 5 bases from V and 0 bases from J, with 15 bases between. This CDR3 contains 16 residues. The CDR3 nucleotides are TGTGCCAGCAGTCGGCTCAGCCCGAGCTCCTACAATGAGCAGTTCTTC. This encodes CASSRLSPSSYNEQFF. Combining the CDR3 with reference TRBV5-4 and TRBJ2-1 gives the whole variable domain ETGVTQSPTHLIKTRGQQVTLRCSSQSGHNTVSWYQQALGQGPQFIFQYYREEENGRGNFPPRFSGLQFPNYSSELNVNALELDDSALYLCASSRLSPSSYNEQFFGPGTRLTVL.

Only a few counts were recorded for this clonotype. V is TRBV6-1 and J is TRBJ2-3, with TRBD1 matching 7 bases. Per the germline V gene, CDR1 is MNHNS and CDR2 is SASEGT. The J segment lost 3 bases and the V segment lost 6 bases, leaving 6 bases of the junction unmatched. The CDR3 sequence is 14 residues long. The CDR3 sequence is CASRGTVETDTQYF. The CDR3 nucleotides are TGTGCCAGCAGGGGGACAGTGGAAACAGATACGCAGTATTTT.

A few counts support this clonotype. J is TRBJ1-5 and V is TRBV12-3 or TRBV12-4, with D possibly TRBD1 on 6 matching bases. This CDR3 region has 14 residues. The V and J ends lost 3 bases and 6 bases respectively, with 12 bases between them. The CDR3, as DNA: TGTGCCAGCAGTTTTATGGGGGGCGGTCAGCCCCAGCATTTT. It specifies CASSFMGGGQPQHF.

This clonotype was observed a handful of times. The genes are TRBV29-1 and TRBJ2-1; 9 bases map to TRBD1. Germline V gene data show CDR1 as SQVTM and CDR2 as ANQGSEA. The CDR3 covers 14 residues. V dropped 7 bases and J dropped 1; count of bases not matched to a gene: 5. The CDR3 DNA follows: TGCAGCGCCTATGGACAGGGGTCCTACAATGAGCAGTTCTTC. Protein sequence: CSAYGQGSYNEQFF.

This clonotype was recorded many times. CDR3 sequence (DNA): TGCAGCGTATCTACTAGCGAAGAGACCCAGTACTTC. Amino acid sequence: CSVSTSEETQYF. The rearrangement uses TRBV29-1 and TRBJ2-5; 7 positions agree with TRBD2. The CDR3 spans 12 residues. The germline CDR1 and CDR2 sequences are SQVTM and ANQGSEA. V lost 6 bases and J lost 3; bases outside the gene matches: 4.

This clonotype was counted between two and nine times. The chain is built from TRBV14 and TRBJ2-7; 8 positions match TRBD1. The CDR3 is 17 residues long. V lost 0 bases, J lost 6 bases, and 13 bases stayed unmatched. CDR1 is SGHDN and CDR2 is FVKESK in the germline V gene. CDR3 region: CASSQDLFTGGIGEQYF. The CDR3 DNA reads TGTGCCAGCAGCCAAGATCTATTCACAGGGGGTATTGGCGAGCAGTACTTC.

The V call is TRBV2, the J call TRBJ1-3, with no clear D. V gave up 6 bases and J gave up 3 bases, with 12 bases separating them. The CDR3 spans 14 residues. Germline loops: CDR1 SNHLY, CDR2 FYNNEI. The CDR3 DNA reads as TGTGCCAGCAGGCTGACTGGGAGTGGAAACACCATATATTTT. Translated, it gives CASRLTGSGNTIYF.